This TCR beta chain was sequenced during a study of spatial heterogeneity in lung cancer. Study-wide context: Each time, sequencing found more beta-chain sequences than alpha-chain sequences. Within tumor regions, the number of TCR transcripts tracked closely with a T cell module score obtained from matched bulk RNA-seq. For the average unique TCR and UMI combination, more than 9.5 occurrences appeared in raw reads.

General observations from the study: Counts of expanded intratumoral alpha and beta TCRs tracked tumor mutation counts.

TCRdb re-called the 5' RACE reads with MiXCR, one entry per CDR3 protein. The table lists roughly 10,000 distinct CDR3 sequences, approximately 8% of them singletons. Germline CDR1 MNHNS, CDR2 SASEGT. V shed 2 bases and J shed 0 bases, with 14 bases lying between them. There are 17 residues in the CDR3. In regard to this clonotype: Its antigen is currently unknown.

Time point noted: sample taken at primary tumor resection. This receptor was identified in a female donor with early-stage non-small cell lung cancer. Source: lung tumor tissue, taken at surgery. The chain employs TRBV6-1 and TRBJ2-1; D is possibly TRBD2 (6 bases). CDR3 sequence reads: CASSEPLAASSYNEQFF. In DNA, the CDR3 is TGTGCCAGCAGTGAACCACTAGCTGCAAGCTCCTACAATGAGCAGTTCTTC.